This passage covers 16 T cell receptor beta chains from one sample sequenced in a study of Ad26.COV2.S vaccination and SARS-CoV-2 variants. The treatment: around 19 received Ad26.COV2.S at low or high dose, single or two shots; a few received placebo; per-sample allocation not given. The study sampled participants on day 63 after the first vaccine or placebo injection. Here immunoSEQ multiplex PCR was the method, and the copy in TCRdb shows in-frame clones only, minus some. The profile shows roughly 500,000 clones, around 85% of them singletons. Specimen: peripheral blood, collected in a trial of Ad26.COV2.S vaccine versus placebo. The receptors here all came from a person aged 18 to 65 who received the Ad26.COV2.S COVID-19 vaccine or a placebo.

The chain recombines TRBV12-3 or TRBV12-4 with TRBJ1-4, with TRBD1 as a possible D gene (5 bases). V was pared by 3 bases and J by 6 bases, with 8 bases between. The CDR3 sequence is 13 residues long. Written as DNA, the CDR3 is TGTGCCAGCAGTTTTCGGGGGTATGAAAAACTGTTTTTT. Translation: CASSFRGYEKLFF.

J is TRBJ2-7 and V is TRBV5-6; tentatively, D is TRBD1 (6 bases). Trimming removed 2 bases at V and 7 bases at J, with 19 bases between. The length of the CDR3 is 15 residues. CDR1 is SGHDT, CDR2 YYEEEE, per germline. CDR3 loop: CASSLPGHRAGEQYF. The CDR3 DNA reads TGTGCCAGCAGCTTACCGGGACACAGGGCCGGGGAGCAGTACTTC.

The chain carries TRBV28 and TRBJ1-6, with D hard to call. The V and J ends lost 5 bases and 7 bases respectively, with 3 bases between them. Germline V gene data show CDR1 as MDHEN and CDR2 as SYDVKM. The CDR3 has 11 amino acids. The CDR3 sequence is CASSQNSPLHF. CDR3 DNA sequence: TGTGCCAGCAGTCAAAATTCACCCCTCCACTTT.

The chain combines TRBV9 with TRBJ2-2, with 8 bases lining up with TRBD2. The trim removed 0 bases at V and 7 bases at J, leaving 8 bases unmatched. The CDR3 sequence is 16 residues long. Germline V gene sequence: CDR1 SGDLS, CDR2 YYNGEE. DNA of the CDR3: TGTGCCAGCAGCGTAGTCGGGAGGGCCTCGGACGGGGAGCTGTTTTTT. Translation: CASSVVGRASDGELFF.

The chain is built from TRBV5-4 and TRBJ2-7; D may be TRBD1 or TRBD2 (5 bases each). This CDR3 region has 13 residues. V gave up 3 bases and J gave up 3 bases, with 10 bases separating them. CDR1 is SGHNT and CDR2 is YYREEE in the germline V gene (reference sequence). CDR3 region: CASSSERGYEQYF. CDR3 bases: TGTGCCAGCAGCTCGGAGAGGGGCTACGAGCAGTACTTC.

In the case of this clone: The sample holds other DNA sequences that translate to the same CDR3. The chain combines TRBV29-1 with TRBJ2-2, with 7 positions matching TRBD1. In germline, CDR1 is SQVTM, CDR2 ANQGSEA. CDR3 length: 13 amino acids. The V segment lost 6 bases and the J segment 0 bases; nucleotides outside the gene matches: 1. The CDR3 is CSVGQTNTGELFF. Written as DNA, the CDR3 is TGCAGCGTGGGACAGACGAACACCGGGGAGCTGTTTTTT.

J is TRBJ1-3 and V is TRBV16; D is ambiguous. The V gene lost 4 bases and the J gene lost 0 bases, with 13 bases spanning the gap. This CDR3 spans 16 amino acids. Looked up from germline, CDR1 is KGHSY and CDR2 is FQNENV. CDR3 in amino acids: CASSPSAFSSGNTIYF. The CDR3 nucleotides are TGTGCCAGCAGCCCAAGTGCGTTCAGCTCTGGAAACACCATATATTTT.

The genes are TRBV20-1 and TRBJ1-2, with D perhaps TRBD1 (5 bases). The CDR3 loop spans 11 amino acids. Per the germline V gene, CDR1 is DFQATT and CDR2 is SNEGSKA (reference sequence). Trimming took 3 bases from V and 4 from J, leaving 6 bases between them. CDR3 coding DNA: TGCAGTGCTAGGACAGCCTATGGCTACACCTTC. Translation gives CSARTAYGYTF.

This rearrangement joins TRBV9 to TRBJ1-6; perhaps TRBD1 as D (5 bases). Trimming stripped 2 bases from V and 6 bases from J, with 9 bases between. The CDR3 is 14 amino acids. The germline V gene encodes CDR1 SGDLS and CDR2 YYNGEE. CDR3 DNA: TGTGCCAGCAGCGTGGAGGGGTCTAATTCACCCCTCCACTTT. It is translated as CASSVEGSNSPLHF.

V usage is TRBV28 and J usage is TRBJ2-7; D could derive from TRBD1 or TRBD2 (7 bases each). The CDR3 sequence is 11 residues long. V was pared by 6 bases and J by 9 bases, with 12 bases between. Germline values: CDR1 MDHEN, CDR2 SYDVKM. CDR3 in DNA: TGTGCCAGCAGGGGAGGGGGCCCGCAGTACTTC. It codes for CASRGGGPQYF. The full variable domain, with the rest looked up from reference TRBV28 and TRBJ2-7, is DVKVTQSSRYLVKRTGEKVFLECVQDMDHENMFWYRQDPGLGLRLIYFSYDVKMKEKGDIPEGYSVSREKKERFSLILESASTNQTSMYLCASRGGGPQYFGPGTRLTVT.

Of note for this clone: A junction end diverges from the germline sequence, so it may reflect a read error. This chain links TRBV6-6 with TRBJ2-3; 8 bases fit TRBD1. Germline loops: CDR1 MNHNY, CDR2 SVGAGI (reference sequence). This CDR3 spans 15 amino acids. CDR3: CASSDSRQGRDTQYF. DNA for the CDR3: TGTGCCAGCAGTGACTCACGACAGGGGCGAGATACGCAGTATTTT.

This chain uses TRBV5-1 with TRBJ2-5; 7 bases agree with TRBD2. The CDR3 spans 14 residues. Germline CDR1 is SGHRS and CDR2 is YFSETQ. After removal of 4 bases from V and 4 bases from J, the junction contained 7 bases not matched to a gene. The DNA of the CDR3 is TGCGCCAGCAGCGCCGGGACTACTTTAGAGACCCAGTACTTC. Amino acid sequence: CASSAGTTLETQYF.

The chain is built from TRBV28 and TRBJ1-2; tentative D call: TRBD1 (5 bases). Trimming cost V 7 bases and J 7 bases, with 13 bases left between them. CDR3 length: 12 amino acids. Per the germline V gene, CDR1 is MDHEN and CDR2 is SYDVKM. The CDR3 protein is CASTTRGVGYTF. The CDR3 DNA is TGTGCCAGCACCACGAGGGGAGTTGGCTACACCTTC.

The CDR3 DNA reads TGTGCCAGCGGGACGGCGAACACTGAAGCTTTCTTT. This translates into CASGTANTEAFF. The V call is TRBV12-3 or TRBV12-4, the J call TRBJ1-1; the D gene is possibly TRBD1 (5 bases). V shed 8 bases and J shed 1 base, with 8 bases lying between them. The CDR3 covers 12 residues.

This clone was seen only a few times. V gene TRBV7-9 combines with J gene TRBJ1-2, with D uncertain. The CDR3 loop spans 14 amino acids. Germline-derived CDR1 and CDR2 are SEHNR and FQNEAQ (reference sequence). V was pared by 0 bases and J by 0 bases, with 5 bases between. The CDR3 region is CASSLAAANYGYTF. CDR3 coding DNA: TGTGCCAGCAGCTTAGCGGCAGCTAACTATGGCTACACCTTC.

About this clone: The germline gene is not matched at one end of the junction; a read error may be the cause. The chain has TRBV13 and TRBJ2-7, with TRBD2 matching over 12 bases. CDR3 length equals 13 residues. Germline V gene lookup returns CDR1 PRHDT and CDR2 FYEKMQ (reference sequence). The CDR3 coding sequence is TGTGCCAGCAGCTTAGGCCGGGGGACTAGCGGGCGTTTC. The encoded protein is CASSLGRGTSGRF.